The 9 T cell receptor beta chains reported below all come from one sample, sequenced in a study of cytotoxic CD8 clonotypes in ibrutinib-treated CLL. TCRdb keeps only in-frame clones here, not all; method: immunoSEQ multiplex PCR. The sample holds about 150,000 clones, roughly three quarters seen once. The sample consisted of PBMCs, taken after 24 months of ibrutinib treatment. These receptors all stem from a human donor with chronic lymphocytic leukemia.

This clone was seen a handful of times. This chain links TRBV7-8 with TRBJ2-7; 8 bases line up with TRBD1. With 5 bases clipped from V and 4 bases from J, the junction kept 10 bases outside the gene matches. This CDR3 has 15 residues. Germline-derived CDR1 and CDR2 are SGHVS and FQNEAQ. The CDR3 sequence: CASSMGTGGPYEQYF. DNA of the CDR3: TGTGCCAGCAGCATGGGGACAGGCGGTCCTTACGAGCAGTACTTC.

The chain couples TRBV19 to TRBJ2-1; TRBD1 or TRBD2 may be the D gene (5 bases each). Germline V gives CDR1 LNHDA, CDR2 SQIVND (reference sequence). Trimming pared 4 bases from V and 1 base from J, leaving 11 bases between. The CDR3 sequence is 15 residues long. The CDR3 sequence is CASSRDGGSYNEQFF. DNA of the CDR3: TGTGCCAGTAGTAGGGACGGTGGGTCCTACAATGAGCAGTTCTTC. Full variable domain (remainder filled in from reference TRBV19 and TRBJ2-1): DGGITQSPKYLFRKEGQNVTLSCEQNLNHDAMYWYRQDPGQGLRLIYYSQIVNDFQKGDIAEGYSVSREKKESFPLTVTSAQKNPTAFYLCASSRDGGSYNEQFFGPGTRLTVL.

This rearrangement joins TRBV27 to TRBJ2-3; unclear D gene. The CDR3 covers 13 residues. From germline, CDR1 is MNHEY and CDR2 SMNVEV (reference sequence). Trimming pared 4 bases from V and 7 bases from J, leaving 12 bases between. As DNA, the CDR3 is TGTGCCAGCAGTTCAGGCCCCAGATATACGCAGTATTTT. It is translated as CASSSGPRYTQYF.

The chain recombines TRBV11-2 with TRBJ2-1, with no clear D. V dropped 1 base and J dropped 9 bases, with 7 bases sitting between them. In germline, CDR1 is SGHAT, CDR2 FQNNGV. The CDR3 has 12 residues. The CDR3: CASSLGDFEQFF. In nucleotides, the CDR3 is TGTGCCAGCAGCTTAGGGGATTTTGAGCAGTTCTTC.

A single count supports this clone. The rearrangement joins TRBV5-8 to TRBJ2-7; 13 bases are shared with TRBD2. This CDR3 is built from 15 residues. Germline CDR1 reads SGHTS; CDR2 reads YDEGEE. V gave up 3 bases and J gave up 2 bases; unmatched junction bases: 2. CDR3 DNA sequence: TGTGCCAGCAGCTGGGGACTAGCGGGGCCCTACGAGCAGTACTTC. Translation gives CASSWGLAGPYEQYF.

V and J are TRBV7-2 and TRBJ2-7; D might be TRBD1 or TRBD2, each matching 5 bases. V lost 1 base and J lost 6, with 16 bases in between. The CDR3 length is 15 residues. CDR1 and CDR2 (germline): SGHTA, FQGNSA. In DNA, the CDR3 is TGTGCCAGCAGCTTAGGGGTGGGGGTGGGCCCCGAGCAGTACTTC. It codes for CASSLGVGVGPEQYF.

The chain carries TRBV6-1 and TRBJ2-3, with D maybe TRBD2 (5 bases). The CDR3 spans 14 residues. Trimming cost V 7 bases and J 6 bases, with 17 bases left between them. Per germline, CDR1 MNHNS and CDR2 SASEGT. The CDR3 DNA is TGTGCCAGCATCGTAGGACTTCTGGGGGATACGCAGTATTTT. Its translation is CASIVGLLGDTQYF.

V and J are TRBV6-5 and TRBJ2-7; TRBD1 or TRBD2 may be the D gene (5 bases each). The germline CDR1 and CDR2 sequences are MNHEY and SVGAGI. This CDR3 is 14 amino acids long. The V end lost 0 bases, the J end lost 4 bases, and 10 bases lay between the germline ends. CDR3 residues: CASSYSGTDYEQYF. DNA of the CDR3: TGTGCCAGCAGTTACTCTGGGACGGATTACGAGCAGTACTTC.

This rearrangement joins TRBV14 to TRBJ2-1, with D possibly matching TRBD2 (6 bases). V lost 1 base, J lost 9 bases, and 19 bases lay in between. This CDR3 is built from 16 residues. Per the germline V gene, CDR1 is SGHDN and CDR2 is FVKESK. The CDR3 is CASSQGHGGGLTEQFF. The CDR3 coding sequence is TGTGCCAGCAGCCAAGGCCATGGTGGGGGGTTGACTGAGCAGTTCTTC.